This T cell receptor (beta chain) stems from a study of response to subunit inactivated influenza vaccine. Study-wide results and limits: Each seasonal flu vaccination may recruit only limited new T cells, authors suggested.

This clonotype came up many times. Its antigen remains unidentified. The ends lost 6 bases at V and 6 bases at J; junction bases unmatched: 10. Per germline, CDR1 MNHNS and CDR2 SASEGT. This CDR3 comprises 16 residues. TCRdb reprocessed the RT-PCR reads with MiXCR, giving one entry per CDR3 protein. The sample carries 590,000 or so distinct CDR3 sequences, about 15% recorded once. The chain couples TRBV6-1 to TRBJ2-7, with TRBD2 matching over 14 bases. The TCR comes from a man aged 50 or older who received an inactivated influenza vaccine. This specimen was PBMCs from blood, taken around two weeks before vaccination. CDR3 loop: CASSPPGTSGSSEQYF. CDR3 nucleotide sequence: TGTGCCAGCAGCCCCCCGGGGACTAGCGGGAGTTCCGAGCAGTACTTC.